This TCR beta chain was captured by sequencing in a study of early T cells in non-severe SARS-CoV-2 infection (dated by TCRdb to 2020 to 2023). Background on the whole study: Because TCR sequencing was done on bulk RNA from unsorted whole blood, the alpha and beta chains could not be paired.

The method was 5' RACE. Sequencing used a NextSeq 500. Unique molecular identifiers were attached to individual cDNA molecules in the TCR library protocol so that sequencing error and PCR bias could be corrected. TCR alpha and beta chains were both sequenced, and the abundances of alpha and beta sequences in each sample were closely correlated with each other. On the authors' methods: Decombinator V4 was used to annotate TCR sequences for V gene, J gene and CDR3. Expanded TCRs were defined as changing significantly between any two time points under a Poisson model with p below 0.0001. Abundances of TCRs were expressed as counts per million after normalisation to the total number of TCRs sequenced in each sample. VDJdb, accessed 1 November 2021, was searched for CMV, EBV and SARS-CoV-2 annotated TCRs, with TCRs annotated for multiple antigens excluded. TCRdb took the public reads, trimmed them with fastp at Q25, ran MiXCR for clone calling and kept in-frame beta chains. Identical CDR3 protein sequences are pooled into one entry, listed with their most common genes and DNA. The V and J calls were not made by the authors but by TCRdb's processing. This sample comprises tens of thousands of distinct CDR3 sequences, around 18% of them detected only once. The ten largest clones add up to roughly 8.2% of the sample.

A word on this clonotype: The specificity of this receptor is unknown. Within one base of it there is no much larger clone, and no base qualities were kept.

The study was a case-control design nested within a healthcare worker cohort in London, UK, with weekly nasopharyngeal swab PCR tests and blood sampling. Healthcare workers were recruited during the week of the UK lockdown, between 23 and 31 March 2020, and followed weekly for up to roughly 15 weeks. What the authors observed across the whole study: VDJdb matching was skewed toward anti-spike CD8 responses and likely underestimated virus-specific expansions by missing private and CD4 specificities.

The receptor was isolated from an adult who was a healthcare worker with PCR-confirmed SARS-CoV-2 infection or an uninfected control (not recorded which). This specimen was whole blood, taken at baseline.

DNA sequence: TGTGCCAGTATTAGGACCGTGTCAGCCGTAAGGGCGTCCTATGGCTACACCTTC. This translates into CASIRTVSAVRASYGYTF. The V and J segments used are TRBV19 and TRBJ1-2, with the D segment identity uncertain. Its CDR3 holds 18 amino acids, cysteine through phenylalanine. Only the CDR3 DNA stays, 54 bases, in frame from base 1. The germline V gene (reference sequence) supplies CDR1 LNHDA and CDR2 SQIVND. V is clipped by 7 bases and J by 4 bases, and the sequence between their germline boundaries is 28 bases long.